This T cell receptor beta chain was identified in a study of T cells in Graves' hyperthyroidism and ophthalmopathy. Study at large: Any treatment followed the collection of peripheral blood at initial diagnosis. Study outcomes and limitations: Within blood appeared most thyroid clonotypes that had expanded above 0.001.

TCR beta CDR3 sequences were amplified from RNA transcripts. HTBI primers drove first-round RT-PCR of the TCR CDR3. TCRdb independently ran MiXCR on the multiplex PCR reads; one entry per CDR3 protein. Of about 570,000 distinct CDR3 sequences in the sample, around 15% were seen once. Many counts were recorded for this clonotype. The antigen remains undetermined. Graves' hyperthyroidism showing no ophthalmopathy progression within 18 months was considered stable. The origin of this receptor is a woman aged 35 to 49 with Graves' hyperthyroidism. Sequenced material: blood.

CDR3 nucleotides: TGCAGTGCTAGAGCTCTCGCAGCGGGAGTCCCCGAGCAGTACTTC. This encodes CSARALAAGVPEQYF. The J gene is TRBJ2-7, the V gene TRBV20-1; TRBD2 agrees at 8 bases. The CDR3 loop spans 15 amino acids. Germline V gene lookup returns CDR1 DFQATT and CDR2 SNEGSKA (reference sequence). With V trimmed by 1 base and J by 6 bases, 11 bases remained unmatched.